These 24 T cell receptor beta chains share one sample of origin, sequenced in a study of cytomegalovirus exposure and HLA in healthy donors. The repertoire was sequenced with immunoSEQ multiplex PCR; TCRdb's copy has only in-frame clones and lacks some. The table records over 150,000 clones, about 82% of them present only once. The sample consisted of PBMCs. These TCRs come from a human donor in good health.

V is TRBV7-8 and J is TRBJ1-5; D uncertain. V was cut by 4 bases and J by 10 bases, with 2 bases left in between. The CDR3 extends over 9 amino acids. CDR1 is SGHVS, CDR2 FQNEAQ, per germline. The CDR3 spells CASSSPQHF. DNA for the CDR3: TGTGCCAGCAGCTCTCCCCAGCATTTT.

The DNA for the CDR3 is TGTGCCAGCAGTTCCAGACAGGGGTTCAATCAGCCCCAGCATTTT. The encoded protein is CASSSRQGFNQPQHF. This sequence joins TRBV28 and TRBJ1-5; 8 bases agree with TRBD1. Trimming cost V 4 bases and J 3 bases; bases outside gene matches: 5. CDR1 MDHEN and CDR2 SYDVKM come from the germline V gene. The CDR3 is made up of 15 amino acids.

The rearrangement joins TRBV6-6 to TRBJ2-7; possible D gene TRBD1, 6 bases. CDR1 MNHNY and CDR2 SVGAGI come from the germline V gene (reference sequence). CDR3 length: 13 residues. The V end was cut by 5 bases, the J end by 7 bases, with 15 bases between. The CDR3 loop reads CASSHRDTSEQYF. In DNA, the CDR3 is TGTGCCAGCAGTCACCGGGACACCTCAGAGCAGTACTTC.

This rearrangement joins TRBV7-2 to TRBJ1-6, with 12 bases aligning to TRBD1. This CDR3 has 15 residues. The V gene's germline CDR1 is SGHTA and CDR2 FQGNSA. V was clipped by 5 bases and J by 12 bases; unmatched bases: 8. The CDR3 spells CASSTTGTGGQPLHF. The CDR3 coding sequence is TGTGCCAGCAGCACAACCGGGACAGGGGGCCAACCCCTCCACTTT.

V usage is TRBV27 and J usage is TRBJ1-1; a weak D match, TRBD1 (5 bases). V was shortened by 5 bases and J by 1 base, with 14 bases between the two germline ends. This CDR3 spans 15 amino acids. The germline CDR1 and CDR2 sequences are MNHEY and SMNVEV (reference sequence). For the CDR3, the DNA is TGTGCCAGCAGTCAAGGTAGGGGAGGGAACACTGAAGCTTTCTTT. This translates into CASSQGRGGNTEAFF.

The rearrangement uses TRBV11-2 and TRBJ1-1, with D unresolved. Trimming took off 0 bases at V and 3 bases at J, with 14 bases between the two ends. Per the germline V gene, CDR1 is SGHAT and CDR2 is FQNNGV. CDR3 length equals 16 residues. The CDR3 protein is CASSLDLRLRDTEAFF. CDR3 nucleotide sequence: TGTGCCAGCAGCTTAGATCTACGGTTGAGAGACACTGAAGCTTTCTTT.

This clone was seen once. The V gene is TRBV30, the J gene TRBJ1-1; D is undetermined. The CDR3 is 14 residues long. V shed 3 bases and J shed 2 bases, with 13 bases lying between them. Per the germline V gene, CDR1 is GTSNPN and CDR2 is SVGIG (reference sequence). CDR3 region: CAWSLSGVNTEAFF. DNA for the CDR3: TGTGCCTGGAGCCTCAGCGGGGTTAACACTGAAGCTTTCTTT.

This clone came up once. The rearrangement links TRBV7-2 to TRBJ2-7; the D is unclear. Germline-derived CDR1 and CDR2 are SGHTA and FQGNSA. CDR3 length equals 14 residues. V dropped 2 bases and J dropped 6 bases, with 14 bases sitting between them. CDR3 residues: CASSLLQKDAEQYF. In DNA, the CDR3 is TGTGCCAGCAGCTTATTACAGAAAGACGCCGAGCAGTACTTC.

The chain joins TRBV7-6 to TRBJ2-3, with TRBD2 matching 7 bases. CDR3 length: 11 amino acids. CDR1 is SGHVS and CDR2 is FNYEAQ in the germline V gene. The V segment lost 3 bases and the J segment 10 bases; nucleotides outside the gene matches: 1. As DNA, the CDR3 is TGTGCCAGCAGCTTGGCGGGGGCGCAGTATTTT. This codes for CASSLAGAQYF.

CDR3 residues: CASRGTGANSPLHF. In DNA form, the CDR3 reads TGTGCCAGCAGAGGCACAGGGGCGAATTCACCCCTCCACTTT. The chain combines TRBV6-5 with TRBJ1-6; 7 bases map to TRBD1. The CDR3 has 14 residues. Germline lookup yields CDR1 MNHEY and CDR2 SVGAGI. V dropped 6 bases and J dropped 7; count of bases not matched to a gene: 6.

This clone occurred once. The chain couples TRBV5-5 to TRBJ2-1; possible D gene TRBD1, 6 bases. V gave up 1 base and J gave up 0 bases, with 11 bases separating them. This CDR3 comprises 16 residues. The germline CDR1 and CDR2 sequences are SGHKS and YYEKEE (reference sequence). The CDR3 DNA follows: TGTGCCAGCAGCTTGCACAGGGAGAGCTCCTACAATGAGCAGTTCTTC. This sequence encodes CASSLHRESSYNEQFF.

The chain employs TRBV9 and TRBJ2-1, with TRBD2 matching 9 bases. Germline V gene data show CDR1 as SGDLS and CDR2 as YYNGEE. This CDR3 has 16 residues. V trimming: 1 base; J trimming: 8 bases; junction bases outside the gene matches: 10. The CDR3 DNA sequence: TGTGCCAGCAGCGTAATATCTAGCGGGAACGGGGATGAGCAGTTCTTC. Amino acids: CASSVISSGNGDEQFF. Looking up the rest from reference TRBV9 and TRBJ2-1 gives the full variable domain: DSGVTQTPKHLITATGQRVTLRCSPRSGDLSVYWYQQSLDQGLQFLIQYYNGEERAKGNILERFSAQQFPDLHSELNLSSLELGDSALYFCASSVISSGNGDEQFFGPGTRLTVL.

This chain links TRBV29-1 with TRBJ2-3; D is ambiguous. This CDR3 comprises 10 residues. Trimming removed 4 bases at V and 5 bases at J, with 4 bases between. Germline-derived CDR1 and CDR2 are SQVTM and ANQGSEA. The CDR3: CSVGLDTQYF. CDR3 DNA: TGCAGCGTTGGTCTAGATACGCAGTATTTT.

V is TRBV6-1 and J is TRBJ2-5; 7 nucleotides line up with TRBD2. V lost 2 bases to trimming and J lost 5 bases; unmatched junction nucleotides: 8. CDR1 is MNHNS and CDR2 is SASEGT in the germline V gene. The CDR3 has 15 residues. CDR3 in DNA: TGTGCCAGCAGTGAATCTAGCGGTCATGTGGAGACCCAGTACTTC. This translates into CASSESSGHVETQYF.

This rearrangement joins TRBV19 to TRBJ1-5; D is possibly TRBD1 (6 bases). CDR1 LNHDA and CDR2 SQIVND come from the germline V gene (reference sequence). V was pared by 5 bases and J by 3 bases, with 20 bases between. The CDR3 is 17 residues long. This chain's CDR3 is CASSHVAGQKNNQPQHF. CDR3 DNA: TGTGCCAGTAGTCACGTGGCCGGACAGAAAAACAATCAGCCCCAGCATTTT.

This chain links TRBV7-9 with TRBJ1-2, with D tentatively TRBD1 (5 bases). Germline values: CDR1 SEHNR, CDR2 FQNEAQ (reference sequence). The CDR3 runs 15 residues. V lost 5 bases to trimming and J lost 2 bases, with 15 bases between them. This CDR3 reads CASSAGPLDNYGYTF. DNA for the CDR3: TGTGCCAGCAGCGCGGGACCCCTAGACAACTATGGCTACACCTTC.

The table lists this clone with a count of one. The J gene is TRBJ1-2, the V gene TRBV9; D gene unclear. Germline values: CDR1 SGDLS, CDR2 YYNGEE. Trimming stripped 0 bases from V and 7 bases from J, with 7 bases between. The CDR3 extends over 12 amino acids. The CDR3 region has the DNA TGTGCCAGCAGCGTAGACCGAGGTGGCTACACCTTC. This translates into CASSVDRGGYTF.

This rearrangement joins TRBV15 to TRBJ2-5, with D perhaps matching TRBD1 (5 bases). The germline V gene encodes CDR1 LNHNV and CDR2 YYDKDF (reference sequence). This CDR3 comprises 11 residues. Trimming stripped 8 bases from V and 5 bases from J, with 9 bases between. CDR3 residues: CATGPGETQYF. The CDR3 DNA is TGTGCCACCGGACCAGGGGAGACCCAGTACTTC.

The rearrangement links TRBV28 to TRBJ2-1; TRBD1 aligns across 8 bases. Trimming removed 8 bases from V and 9 bases from J; junction bases left unmatched: 9. Germline V gene lookup returns CDR1 MDHEN and CDR2 SYDVKM. This CDR3 region has 13 residues. The CDR3 loop is CASLKSGGGEQFF. CDR3 nucleotide sequence: TGTGCCAGCCTTAAGTCAGGGGGCGGTGAGCAGTTCTTC.

V gene TRBV7-3 combines with J gene TRBJ2-1, with a possible D match to TRBD2 (5 bases). The germline CDR1 and CDR2 sequences are SGHTA and FQGTGA. The CDR3 length is 15 residues. V lost 2 bases, J lost 0 bases, and 8 bases lay in between. CDR3 region: CASSLASSSYNEQFF. In nucleotides, the CDR3 is TGTGCCAGCAGCTTAGCTAGCAGCTCCTACAATGAGCAGTTCTTC.

The chain uses TRBV5-1 and TRBJ2-1; the D gene is possibly TRBD1 (5 bases). The V and J ends lost 0 bases and 9 bases respectively, with 25 bases between them. The CDR3 is made up of 18 amino acids. CDR1 is SGHRS and CDR2 is YFSETQ in the germline V gene. The CDR3 loop is CASSLDYQGRTKIGEQFF. CDR3 nucleotide sequence: TGCGCCAGCAGCTTGGATTACCAGGGTCGAACCAAGATTGGTGAGCAGTTCTTC.

The rearrangement links TRBV11-2 to TRBJ2-1; 9 nucleotides match TRBD1. There are 14 residues in the CDR3. Germline assignment: CDR1 SGHAT and CDR2 FQNNGV. Losses at the gene ends were 8 bases for V and 6 bases for J; bases not matched to a gene: 8. CDR3 in DNA: TGTGCCAGCGCGCCGGGGGGACAGGGCAATGAGCAGTTCTTC. Translating it yields CASAPGGQGNEQFF.

This chain joins TRBV28 and TRBJ2-4, with TRBD2 matching over 7 bases. CDR3 length equals 15 residues. Trimming cost V 5 bases and J 2 bases; bases outside gene matches: 6. CDR1 is MDHEN and CDR2 is SYDVKM in the germline V gene. Here the CDR3 reads CASSGGVLTKNIQYF. The CDR3 region has the DNA TGTGCCAGCAGTGGGGGGGTCCTAACCAAAAACATTCAGTACTTC.

The chain employs TRBV28 and TRBJ2-3, with TRBD2 matching over 7 bases. The J segment lost 2 bases and the V segment lost 3 bases, leaving 5 bases of the junction unmatched. The CDR3 extends over 15 amino acids. The germline CDR1 and CDR2 sequences are MDHEN and SYDVKM. In DNA, the CDR3 is TGTGCCAGCAGTTTTTCGGCGGGAGCCACAGATACGCAGTATTTT. Translation: CASSFSAGATDTQYF. The whole variable domain, filled in from reference TRBV28 and TRBJ2-3, reads DVKVTQSSRYLVKRTGEKVFLECVQDMDHENMFWYRQDPGLGLRLIYFSYDVKMKEKGDIPEGYSVSREKKERFSLILESASTNQTSMYLCASSFSAGATDTQYFGPGTRLTVL.